These 3 T cell receptor beta chains were sequenced from one sample in a study of cytomegalovirus exposure and HLA in healthy donors. This table comes from immunoSEQ multiplex PCR, and its TCRdb copy is limited to in-frame clones, with some not included. The data contain 250,000 to 350,000 clones, 87% of them singletons. The specimen was PBMCs. The receptors were gathered from a woman aged 25 to 39 in good health and CMV-seropositive.

This clone has just one count. The genes are TRBV11-3 and TRBJ2-7; either TRBD1 or TRBD2 may supply D (5 bases each). V dropped 6 bases and J dropped 3 bases, with 15 bases sitting between them. CDR3 length: 14 amino acids. Germline CDR1 is SGHNT and CDR2 is YENEEA. CDR3 coding DNA: TGTGCCAGCAGTCCAACGGGACCAAACTACGAGCAGTACTTC. Its translation: CASSPTGPNYEQYF.

The chain carries TRBV7-2 and TRBJ1-1; D is unresolved. With 5 bases removed from V and 11 bases from J, the gap between germline ends came to 21 bases. The germline gives CDR1 SGHTA, CDR2 FQGNSA. The CDR3 has 14 amino acids. Written as DNA, the CDR3 is TGTGCCAGCAGCGTCGGACGGGAGAGGCTTTGGGCTTTCTTT. Amino acid sequence: CASSVGRERLWAFF. Using reference TRBV7-2 and TRBJ1-1 for the parts outside the CDR3, the full variable domain is GAGVSQSPSNKVTEKGKDVELRCDPISGHTALYWYRQSLGQGLEFLIYFQGNSAPDKSGLPSDRFSAERTGGSVSTLTIQRTQQEDSAVYLCASSVGRERLWAFFGQGTRLTVV.

The chain joins TRBV9 to TRBJ2-7; 12 nucleotides align to TRBD2. The CDR3 is made up of 15 amino acids. The trim removed 4 bases at V and 7 bases at J, leaving 9 bases unmatched. Per the germline V gene, CDR1 is SGDLS and CDR2 is YYNGEE. As DNA, the CDR3 is TGTGCCAGCAGCCCGAGACTAGCGGGAGCTATAGAGCAGTACTTC. Its translation is CASSPRLAGAIEQYF.